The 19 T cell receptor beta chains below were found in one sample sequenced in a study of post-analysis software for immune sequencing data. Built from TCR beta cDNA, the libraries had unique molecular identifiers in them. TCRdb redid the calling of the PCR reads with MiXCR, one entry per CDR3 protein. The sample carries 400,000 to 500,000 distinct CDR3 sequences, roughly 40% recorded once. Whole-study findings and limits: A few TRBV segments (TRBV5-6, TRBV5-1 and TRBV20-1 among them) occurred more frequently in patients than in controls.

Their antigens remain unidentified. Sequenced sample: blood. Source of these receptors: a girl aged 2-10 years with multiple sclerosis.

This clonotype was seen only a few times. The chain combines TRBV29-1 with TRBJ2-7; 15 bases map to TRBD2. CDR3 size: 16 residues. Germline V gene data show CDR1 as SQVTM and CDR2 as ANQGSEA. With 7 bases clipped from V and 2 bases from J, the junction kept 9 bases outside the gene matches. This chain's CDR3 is CSASGLAGGNAYEQYF. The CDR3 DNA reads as TGCAGCGCTTCTGGACTAGCGGGAGGGAACGCCTACGAGCAGTACTTC.

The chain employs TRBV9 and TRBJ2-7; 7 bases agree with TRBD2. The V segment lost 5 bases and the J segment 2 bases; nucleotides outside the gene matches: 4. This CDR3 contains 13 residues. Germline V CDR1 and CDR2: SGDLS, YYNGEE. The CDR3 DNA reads TGTGCCAGCAGTGGAGGGACTACCTACGAGCAGTACTTC. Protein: CASSGGTTYEQYF.

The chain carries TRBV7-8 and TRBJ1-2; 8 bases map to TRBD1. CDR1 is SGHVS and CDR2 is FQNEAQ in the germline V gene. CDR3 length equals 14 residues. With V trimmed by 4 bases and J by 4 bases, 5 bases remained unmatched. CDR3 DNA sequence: TGTGCCAGCAGCTCCAGGGGGCGGATCTATGGCTACACCTTC. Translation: CASSSRGRIYGYTF.

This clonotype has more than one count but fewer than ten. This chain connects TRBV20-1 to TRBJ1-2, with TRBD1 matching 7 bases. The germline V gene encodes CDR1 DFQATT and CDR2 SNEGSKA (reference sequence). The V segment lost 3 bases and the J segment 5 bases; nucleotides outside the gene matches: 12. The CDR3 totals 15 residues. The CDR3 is CSARETADRTYGYTF. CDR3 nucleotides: TGCAGTGCTAGGGAAACCGCGGACAGGACATATGGCTACACCTTC.

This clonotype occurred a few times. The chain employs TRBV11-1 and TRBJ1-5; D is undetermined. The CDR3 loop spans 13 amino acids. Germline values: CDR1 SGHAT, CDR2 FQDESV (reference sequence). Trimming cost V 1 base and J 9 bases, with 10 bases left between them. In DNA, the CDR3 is TGTGCCAGCAGCTTAGTCAGGTCCTCGCCCCAGCATTTT. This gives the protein CASSLVRSSPQHF.

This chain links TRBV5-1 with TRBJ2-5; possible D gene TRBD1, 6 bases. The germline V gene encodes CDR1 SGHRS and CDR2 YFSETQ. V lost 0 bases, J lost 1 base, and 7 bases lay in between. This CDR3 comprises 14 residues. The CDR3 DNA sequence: TGCGCCAGCAGCTTGGGGGACACCCAAGAGACCCAGTACTTC. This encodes CASSLGDTQETQYF.

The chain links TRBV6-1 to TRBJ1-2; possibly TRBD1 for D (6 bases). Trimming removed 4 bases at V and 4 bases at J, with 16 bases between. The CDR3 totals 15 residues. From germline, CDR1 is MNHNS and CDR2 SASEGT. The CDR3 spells CASSARQDGSYGYTF. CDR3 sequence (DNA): TGTGCCAGCAGTGCTAGACAGGATGGTTCCTATGGCTACACCTTC.

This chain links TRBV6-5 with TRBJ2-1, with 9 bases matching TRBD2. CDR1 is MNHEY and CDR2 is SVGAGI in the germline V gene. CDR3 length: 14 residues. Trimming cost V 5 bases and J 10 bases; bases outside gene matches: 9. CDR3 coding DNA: TGTGCCAGCAGTCGTCTAGCGGGAAGAGGGGAGCAGTTCTTC. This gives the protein CASSRLAGRGEQFF.

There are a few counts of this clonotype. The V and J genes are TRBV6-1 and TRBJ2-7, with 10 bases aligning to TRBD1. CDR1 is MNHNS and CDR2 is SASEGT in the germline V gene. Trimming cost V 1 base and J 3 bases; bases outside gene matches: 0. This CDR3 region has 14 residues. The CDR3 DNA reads TGTGCCAGCAGTGAAGGGACAGGGGGCTACGAGCAGTACTTC. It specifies CASSEGTGGYEQYF.

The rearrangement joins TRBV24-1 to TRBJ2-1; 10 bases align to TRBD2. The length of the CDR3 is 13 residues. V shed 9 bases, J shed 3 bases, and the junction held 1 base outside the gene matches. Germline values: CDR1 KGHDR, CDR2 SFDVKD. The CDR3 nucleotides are TGTGCCACCGAGCGGGGGGGCTACAATGAGCAGTTCTTC. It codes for CATERGGYNEQFF.

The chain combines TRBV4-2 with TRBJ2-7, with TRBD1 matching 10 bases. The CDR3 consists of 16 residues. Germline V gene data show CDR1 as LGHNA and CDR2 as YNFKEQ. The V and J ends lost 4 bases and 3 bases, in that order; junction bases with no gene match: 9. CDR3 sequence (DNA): TGTGCCAGCAGCCGAGCTTCCGGGACAGGGGACTACGAGCAGTACTTC. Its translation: CASSRASGTGDYEQYF.

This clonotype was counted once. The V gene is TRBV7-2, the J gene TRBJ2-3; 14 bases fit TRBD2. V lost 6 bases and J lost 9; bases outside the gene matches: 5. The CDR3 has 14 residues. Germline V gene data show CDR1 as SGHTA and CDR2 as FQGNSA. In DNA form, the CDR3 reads TGTGCCAGCAGGGCCGGGACTAGCGGGGGCACGCAGTATTTT. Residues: CASRAGTSGGTQYF.

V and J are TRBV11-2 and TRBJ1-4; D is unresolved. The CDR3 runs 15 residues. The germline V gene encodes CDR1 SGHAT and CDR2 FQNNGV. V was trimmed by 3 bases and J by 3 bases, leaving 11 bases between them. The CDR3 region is CASSFTQPSNEKLFF. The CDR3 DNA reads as TGTGCCAGCAGCTTTACACAGCCTTCTAATGAAAAACTGTTTTTT.

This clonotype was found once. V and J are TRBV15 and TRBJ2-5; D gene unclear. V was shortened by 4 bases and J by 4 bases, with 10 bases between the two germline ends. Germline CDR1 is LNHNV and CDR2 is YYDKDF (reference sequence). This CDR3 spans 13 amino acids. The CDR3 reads CATSISGGETQYF. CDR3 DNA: TGTGCCACCAGCATAAGTGGTGGAGAGACCCAGTACTTC.

As DNA, the CDR3 is TGTGCCAGCAGCAAAGATGAGACGGGTGAGCAGTTCTTC. Protein: CASSKDETGEQFF. The chain uses TRBV21-1 and TRBJ2-1. TRBV21-1 is flagged as a pseudogene. The CDR3 totals 13 residues.

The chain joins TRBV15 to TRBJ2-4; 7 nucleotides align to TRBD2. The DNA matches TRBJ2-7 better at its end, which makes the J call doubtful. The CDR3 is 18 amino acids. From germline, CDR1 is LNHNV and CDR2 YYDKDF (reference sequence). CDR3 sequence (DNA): TGTGCCACCAGCAGAGATCGCATGTTGGCTAGCGGCTACTACGAGCAGTACTTC. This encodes CATSRDRMLASGYYEQYF.

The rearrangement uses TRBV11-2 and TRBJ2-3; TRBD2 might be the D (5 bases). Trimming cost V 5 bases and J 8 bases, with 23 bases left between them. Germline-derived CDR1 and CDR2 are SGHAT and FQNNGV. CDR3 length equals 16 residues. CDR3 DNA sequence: TGTGCCAGCAGCCCCCTTTTCGGAGGCGGTAGAGGTACGCAGTATTTT. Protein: CASSPLFGGGRGTQYF. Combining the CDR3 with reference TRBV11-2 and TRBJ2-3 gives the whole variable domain EAGVAQSPRYKIIEKRQSVAFWCNPISGHATLYWYQQILGQGPKLLIQFQNNGVVDDSQLPKDRFSAERLKGVDSTLKIQPAKLEDSAVYLCASSPLFGGGRGTQYFGPGTRLTVL.

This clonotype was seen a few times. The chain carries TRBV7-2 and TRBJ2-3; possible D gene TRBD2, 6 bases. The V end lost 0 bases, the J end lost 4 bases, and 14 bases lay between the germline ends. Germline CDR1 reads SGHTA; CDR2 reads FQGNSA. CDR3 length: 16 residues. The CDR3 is CASSLARLAKPDTQYF. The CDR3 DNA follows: TGTGCCAGCAGCTTAGCGCGGCTAGCGAAGCCAGATACGCAGTATTTT.

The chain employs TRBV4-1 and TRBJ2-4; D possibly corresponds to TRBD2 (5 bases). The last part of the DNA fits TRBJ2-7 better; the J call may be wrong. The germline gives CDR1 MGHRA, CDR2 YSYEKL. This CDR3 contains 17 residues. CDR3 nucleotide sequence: TGCGCCAGCAGCCAAGACGAGGGTAGGGTTGGGGCCTACGAGCAGTACTTC. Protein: CASSQDEGRVGAYEQYF.